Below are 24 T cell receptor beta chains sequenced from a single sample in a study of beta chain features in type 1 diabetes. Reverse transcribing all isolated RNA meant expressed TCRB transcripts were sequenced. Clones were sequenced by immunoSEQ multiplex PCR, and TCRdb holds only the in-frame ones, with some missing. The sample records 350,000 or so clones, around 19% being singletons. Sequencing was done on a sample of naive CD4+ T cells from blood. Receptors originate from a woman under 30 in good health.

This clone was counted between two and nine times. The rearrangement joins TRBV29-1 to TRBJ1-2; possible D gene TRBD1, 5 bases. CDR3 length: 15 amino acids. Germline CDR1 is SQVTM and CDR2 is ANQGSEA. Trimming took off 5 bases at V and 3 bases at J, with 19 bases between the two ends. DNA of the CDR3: TGCAGCGTTCTCCCTGTGGAGAGGGACTACTATGGCTACACCTTC. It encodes CSVLPVERDYYGYTF.

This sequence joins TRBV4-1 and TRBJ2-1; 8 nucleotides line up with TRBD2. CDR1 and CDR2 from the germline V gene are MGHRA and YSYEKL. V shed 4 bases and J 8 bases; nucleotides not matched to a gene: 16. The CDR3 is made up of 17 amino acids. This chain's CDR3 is CASSLLLAGLLPDEQFF. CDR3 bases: TGCGCCAGCAGCCTTCTGCTAGCGGGTCTTCTACCGGATGAGCAGTTCTTC.

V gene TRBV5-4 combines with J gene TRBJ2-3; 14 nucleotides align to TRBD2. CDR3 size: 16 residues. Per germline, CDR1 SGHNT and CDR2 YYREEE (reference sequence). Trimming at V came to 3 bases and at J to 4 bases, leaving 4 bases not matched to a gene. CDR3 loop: CASSSGLAGEADTQYF. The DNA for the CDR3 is TGTGCCAGCAGCTCGGGACTAGCGGGGGAGGCAGATACGCAGTATTTT.

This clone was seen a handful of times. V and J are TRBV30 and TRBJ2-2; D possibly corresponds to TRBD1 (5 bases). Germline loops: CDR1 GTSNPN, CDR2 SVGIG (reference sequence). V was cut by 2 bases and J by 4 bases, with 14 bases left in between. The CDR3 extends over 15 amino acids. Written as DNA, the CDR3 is TGTGCCTGGAGTTATAACAGGATCCGCACCGGGGAGCTGTTTTTT. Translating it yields CAWSYNRIRTGELFF.

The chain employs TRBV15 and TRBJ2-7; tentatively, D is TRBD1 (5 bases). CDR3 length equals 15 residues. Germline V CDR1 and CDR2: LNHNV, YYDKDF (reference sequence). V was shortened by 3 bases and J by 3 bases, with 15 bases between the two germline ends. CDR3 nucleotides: TGTGCCACCAGCAGGATCTTGGACACCAACTACGAGCAGTACTTC. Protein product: CATSRILDTNYEQYF.

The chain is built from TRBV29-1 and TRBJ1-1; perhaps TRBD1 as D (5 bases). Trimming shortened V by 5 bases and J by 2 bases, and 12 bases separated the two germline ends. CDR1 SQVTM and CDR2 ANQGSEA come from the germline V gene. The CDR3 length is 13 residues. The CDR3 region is CSVPTASNTEAFF. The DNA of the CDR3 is TGCAGCGTTCCGACAGCTTCAAACACTGAAGCTTTCTTT. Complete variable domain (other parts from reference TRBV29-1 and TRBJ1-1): SAVISQKPSRDICQRGTSLTIQCQVDSQVTMMFWYRQQPGQSLTLIATANQGSEATYESGFVIDKFPISRPNLTFSTLTVSNMSPEDSSIYLCSVPTASNTEAFFGQGTRLTVV.

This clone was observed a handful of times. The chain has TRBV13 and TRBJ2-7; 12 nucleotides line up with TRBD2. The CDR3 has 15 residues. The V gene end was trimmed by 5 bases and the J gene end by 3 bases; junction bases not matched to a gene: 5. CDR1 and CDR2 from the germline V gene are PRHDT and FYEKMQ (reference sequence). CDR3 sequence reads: CASSPGTSGFYEQYF. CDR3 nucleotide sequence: TGTGCCAGCAGCCCCGGGACTAGCGGGTTCTACGAGCAGTACTTC.

The CDR3 is CASMGQGRYGYTF. Here the CDR3 DNA reads TGTGCCAGTATGGGGCAGGGGCGCTATGGCTACACCTTC. The chain joins TRBV19 to TRBJ1-2; weak D call: TRBD1 (6 bases). Germline V gene data show CDR1 as LNHDA and CDR2 as SQIVND (reference sequence). V was cut by 7 bases and J by 4 bases, with 13 bases left in between. CDR3 length: 13 amino acids.

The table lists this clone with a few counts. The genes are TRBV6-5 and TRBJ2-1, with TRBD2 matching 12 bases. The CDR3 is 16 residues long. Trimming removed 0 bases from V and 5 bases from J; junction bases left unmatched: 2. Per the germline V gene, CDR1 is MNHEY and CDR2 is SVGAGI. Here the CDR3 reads CASSYSLAGGNNEQFF. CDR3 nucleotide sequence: TGTGCCAGCAGTTACTCACTAGCGGGAGGAAACAATGAGCAGTTCTTC.

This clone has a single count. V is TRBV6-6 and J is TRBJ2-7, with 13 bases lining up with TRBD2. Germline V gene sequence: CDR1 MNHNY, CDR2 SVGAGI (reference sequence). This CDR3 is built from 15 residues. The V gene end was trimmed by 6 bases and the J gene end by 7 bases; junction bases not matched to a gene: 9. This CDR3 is CASSKTGTSGKEQYF. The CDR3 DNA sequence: TGTGCCAGCAGCAAAACAGGGACTAGCGGGAAAGAGCAGTACTTC.

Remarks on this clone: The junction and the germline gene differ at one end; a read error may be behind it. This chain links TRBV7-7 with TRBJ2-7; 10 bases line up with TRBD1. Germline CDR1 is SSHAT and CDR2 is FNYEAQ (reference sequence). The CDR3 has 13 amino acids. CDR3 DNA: TGTGCTAGCAGTCAGGACAGGGGGTACGAGCAGTACTTC. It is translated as CASSQDRGYEQYF.

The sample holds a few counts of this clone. The CDR3 loop reads CASSLGGEETEAFF. DNA of the CDR3: TGCGCCAGCAGCTTGGGAGGGGAGGAAACTGAAGCTTTCTTT. This chain joins TRBV5-1 and TRBJ1-1; tentatively, D is TRBD1 (5 bases). CDR3 length equals 14 residues. V was shortened by 0 bases and J by 5 bases, with 11 bases between the two germline ends. Germline CDR1 SGHRS, CDR2 YFSETQ. Based on the CDR3 plus reference TRBV5-1 and TRBJ1-1, the full variable domain is KAGVTQTPRYLIKTRGQQVTLSCSPISGHRSVSWYQQTPGQGLQFLFEYFSETQRNKGNFPGRFSGRQFSNSRSEMNVSTLELGDSALYLCASSLGGEETEAFFGQGTRLTVV.

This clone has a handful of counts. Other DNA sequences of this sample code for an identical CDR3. The DNA for the CDR3 is TGTGCCAGCAGCGTAGGGAGTGGATCCTACAATGAGCAGTTCTTC. Translated: CASSVGSGSYNEQFF. J is TRBJ2-1 and V is TRBV9; no firm D call. This CDR3 has 15 amino acids. Germline CDR1 is SGDLS and CDR2 is YYNGEE. V lost 0 bases to trimming and J lost 1 base, with 8 bases between them.

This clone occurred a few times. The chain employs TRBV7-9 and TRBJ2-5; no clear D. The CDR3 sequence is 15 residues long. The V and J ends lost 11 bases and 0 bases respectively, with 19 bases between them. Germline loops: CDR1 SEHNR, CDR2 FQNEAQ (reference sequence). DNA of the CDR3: TGTGCCTATGATTCGACTTCCTGGTACCAAGAGACCCAGTACTTC. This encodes CAYDSTSWYQETQYF.

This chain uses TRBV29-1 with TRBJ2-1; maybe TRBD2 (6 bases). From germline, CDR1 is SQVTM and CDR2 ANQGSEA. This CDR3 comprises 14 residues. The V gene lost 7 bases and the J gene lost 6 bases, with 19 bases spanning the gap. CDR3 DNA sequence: TGCAGCGCCCGGGAGCTAGAGTCTGGCAATGAGCAGTTCTTC. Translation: CSARELESGNEQFF.

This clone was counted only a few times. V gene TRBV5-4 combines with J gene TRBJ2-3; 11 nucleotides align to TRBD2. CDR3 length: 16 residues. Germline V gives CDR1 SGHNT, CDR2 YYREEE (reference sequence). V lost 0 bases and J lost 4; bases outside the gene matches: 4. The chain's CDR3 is CASSLELAGESDTQYF. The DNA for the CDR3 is TGTGCCAGCAGCTTGGAACTAGCGGGAGAGTCAGATACGCAGTATTTT.

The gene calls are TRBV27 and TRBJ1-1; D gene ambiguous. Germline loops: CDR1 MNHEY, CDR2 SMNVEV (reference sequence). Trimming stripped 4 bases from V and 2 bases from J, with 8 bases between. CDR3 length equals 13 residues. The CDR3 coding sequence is TGTGCCAGCAGTTACCGACAAAACACTGAAGCTTTCTTT. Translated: CASSYRQNTEAFF.

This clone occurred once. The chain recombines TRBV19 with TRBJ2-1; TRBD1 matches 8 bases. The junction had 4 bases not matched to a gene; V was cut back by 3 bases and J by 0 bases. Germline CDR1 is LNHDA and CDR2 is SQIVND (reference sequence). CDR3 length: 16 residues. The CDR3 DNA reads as TGTGCCAGTAGTATCGAGGGACAGGTCTCCTACAATGAGCAGTTCTTC. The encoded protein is CASSIEGQVSYNEQFF.

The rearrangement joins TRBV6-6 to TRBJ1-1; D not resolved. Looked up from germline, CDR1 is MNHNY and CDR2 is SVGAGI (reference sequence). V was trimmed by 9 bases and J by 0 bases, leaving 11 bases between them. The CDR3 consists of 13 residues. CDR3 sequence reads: CASIQHLNTEAFF. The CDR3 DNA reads TGTGCCAGTATTCAACATCTGAACACTGAAGCTTTCTTT.

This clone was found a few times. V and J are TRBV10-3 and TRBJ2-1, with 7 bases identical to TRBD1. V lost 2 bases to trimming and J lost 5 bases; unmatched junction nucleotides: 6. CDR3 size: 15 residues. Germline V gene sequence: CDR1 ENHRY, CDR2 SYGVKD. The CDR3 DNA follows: TGTGCCATCAGTGAGCCAAAGACAGGGAACAATGAGCAGTTCTTC. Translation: CAISEPKTGNNEQFF.

Here the CDR3 DNA reads TGTGCCAGCAGCCCGACTAGACTGGGGGAGCAGTACTTC. The encoded protein is CASSPTRLGEQYF. The rearrangement links TRBV9 to TRBJ2-7, with TRBD2 as a possible D gene (6 bases). Germline-derived CDR1 and CDR2 are SGDLS and YYNGEE. The CDR3 is 13 residues long. Trimming stripped 4 bases from V and 7 bases from J, with 15 bases between.

CDR3 residues: CASRVQGTNTEAFF. CDR3 in DNA: TGCGCCAGCAGGGTTCAGGGGACGAACACTGAAGCTTTCTTT. The chain employs TRBV5-1 and TRBJ1-1, with D possibly TRBD1 on 6 matching bases. The CDR3 loop spans 14 amino acids. Looked up from germline, CDR1 is SGHRS and CDR2 is YFSETQ. V was pared by 5 bases and J by 1 base, with 12 bases between.

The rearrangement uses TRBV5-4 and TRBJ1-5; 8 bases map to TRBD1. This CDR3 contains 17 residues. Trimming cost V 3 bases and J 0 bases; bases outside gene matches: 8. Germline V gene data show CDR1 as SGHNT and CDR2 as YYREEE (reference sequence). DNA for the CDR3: TGTGCCAGCAGCTCGGGACAGGAGAGATATAGCAATCAGCCCCAGCATTTT. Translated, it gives CASSSGQERYSNQPQHF.

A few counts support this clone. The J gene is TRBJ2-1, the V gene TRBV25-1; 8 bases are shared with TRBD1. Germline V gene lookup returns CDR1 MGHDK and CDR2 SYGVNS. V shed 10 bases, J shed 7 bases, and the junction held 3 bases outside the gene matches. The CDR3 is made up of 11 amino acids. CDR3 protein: CATRDRNEQFF. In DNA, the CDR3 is TGTGCCACCCGGGACAGGAATGAGCAGTTCTTC.